This T cell receptor (beta chain) was retrieved from a study of OX40 agonist ivuxolimab in advanced cancers. Across the whole study: Three individuals attained partial responses, comprising one hepatocellular carcinoma case and two cutaneous melanoma cases. Notes on the study in general: Low normalized T-cell clonal expansion also characterized some of the nonresponders. By week 6 at 0.1 to 3.0 mg/kg, blood CD4+ and CD8+ T cells had expanded clonally.

As for this clone: No antigen is known for it.

Libraries were prepared by immunoSEQ multiplex PCR; TCRdb keeps only in-frame clonotypes and omits some of them. The sample lists roughly 28,000 clones; about 89% were seen once. Looked up from germline, CDR1 is MDHEN and CDR2 is SYDVKM. The CDR3 contains 16 residues. J lost 3 bases, V lost 2 bases, and 9 bases had no gene match. The chain has TRBV28 and TRBJ1-2, with 7 bases matching TRBD1. Here the sequenced sample was CD4+ or CD8+ T cells sorted from blood, taken in a trial of the OX40 agonist ivuxolimab. This receptor was identified in an adult with an advanced solid tumor such as melanoma, head and neck, liver or kidney cancer. The CDR3 spells CASSLAIRQGHYGYTF. CDR3 bases: TGTGCCAGCAGTTTAGCGATAAGACAGGGTCACTATGGCTACACCTTC.